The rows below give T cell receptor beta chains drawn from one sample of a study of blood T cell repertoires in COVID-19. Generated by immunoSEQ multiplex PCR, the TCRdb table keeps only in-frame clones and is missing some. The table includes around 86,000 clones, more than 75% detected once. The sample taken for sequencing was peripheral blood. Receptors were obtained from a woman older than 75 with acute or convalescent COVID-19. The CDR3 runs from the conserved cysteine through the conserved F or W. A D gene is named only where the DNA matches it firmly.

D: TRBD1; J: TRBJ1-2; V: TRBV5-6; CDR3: CASSTGQNYGYTF; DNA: TGTGCCAGCAGCACGGGACAGAACTATGGCTACACCTTC
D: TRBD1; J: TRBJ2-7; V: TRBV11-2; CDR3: CASSLVRDRAEQYF; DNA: TGTGCCAGCAGCTTAGTCCGGGACAGGGCCGAGCAGTACTTC
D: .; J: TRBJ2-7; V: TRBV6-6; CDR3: CASSYPPSLEQYF; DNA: TGTGCCAGCAGTTACCCCCCCTCACTCGAGCAGTACTTC
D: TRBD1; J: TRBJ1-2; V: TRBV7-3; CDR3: CASSLFHRDSYGYTF; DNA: TGTGCCAGCAGCTTATTCCACCGGGACAGTTATGGCTACACCTTC
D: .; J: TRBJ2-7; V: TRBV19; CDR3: CASSVPGHLYEQYF; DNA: TGTGCCAGTAGTGTCCCGGGACACCTCTACGAGCAGTACTTC
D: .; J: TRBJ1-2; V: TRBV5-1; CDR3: CASSLGQLSDGYTF; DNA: TGCGCCAGCAGCTTGGGACAGTTAAGTGATGGCTACACCTTC
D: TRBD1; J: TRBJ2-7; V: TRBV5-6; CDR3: CASSLATGSGYEQYF; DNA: TGTGCCAGCAGCTTGGCGACAGGGTCCGGCTACGAGCAGTACTTC
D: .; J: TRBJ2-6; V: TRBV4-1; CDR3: CASSQAGTPLSGANVLTF; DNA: TGCGCCAGCAGCCAAGCGGGGACACCACTCTCTGGGGCCAACGTCCTGACTTTC
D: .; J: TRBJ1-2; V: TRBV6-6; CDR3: CASSYPRTDHTF; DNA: TGTGCCAGCAGTTACCCAAGGACAGATCACACCTTC
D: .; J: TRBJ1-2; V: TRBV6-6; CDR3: CASSYSGTAAGDGYTF; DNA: TGTGCCAGCAGTTACTCGGGTACGGCCGCGGGCGATGGCTACACCTTC
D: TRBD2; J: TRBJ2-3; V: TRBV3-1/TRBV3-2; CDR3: CASSQDWRGGRDTQYF; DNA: TGTGCCAGCAGCCAAGATTGGCGGGGGGGGAGGGATACGCAGTATTTT
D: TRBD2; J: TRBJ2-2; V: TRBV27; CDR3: CASSPGLEFLRGRGELFF; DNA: TGTGCCAGCAGCCCGGGACTAGAATTTTTAAGGGGCCGCGGGGAGCTGTTTTTT
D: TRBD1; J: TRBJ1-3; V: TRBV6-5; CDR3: CASSYSSGQGRNTIYF; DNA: TGTGCCAGCAGTTACTCTTCGGGACAGGGCAGAAACACCATATATTTT
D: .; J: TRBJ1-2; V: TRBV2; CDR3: CASSDRAGSYGYTF; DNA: TGTGCCAGCAGTGACAGGGCCGGTTCATATGGCTACACCTTC
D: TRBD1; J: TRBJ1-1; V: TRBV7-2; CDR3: CASSLLGQFSMNTEAFF; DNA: TGTGCCAGCAGCTTGTTGGGACAGTTTAGCATGAACACTGAAGCTTTCTTT
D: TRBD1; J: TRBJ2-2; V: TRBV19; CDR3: CASSTGTGGARNTGELFF; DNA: TGTGCCAGTAGTACCGGGACAGGGGGCGCGAGGAACACCGGGGAGCTGTTTTTT
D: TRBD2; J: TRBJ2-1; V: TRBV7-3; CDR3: CASSSGSYNEQFF; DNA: TGTGCCAGTAGTAGCGGGAGCTACAATGAGCAGTTCTTC